This is a list of T cell receptor beta chains from one sample in a study of vaccination effects on CD4 cells after COVID-19. The assay was immunoSEQ multiplex PCR, and TCRdb's table has in-frame clones only and misses some. The table has under 25,000 clones, approximately 74% seen once. Their recognized antigens are unknown. The specimen comprised CD4+ T cells from PBMCs cultured with SARS-CoV-2 spike peptides, sampled before COVID-19 vaccination. The receptors come from a human donor who had a prior SARS-CoV-2 infection. Both conserved end residues are part of each CDR3. The D gene is left open where the match is weak. Rows may omit the clone size; those that give it use once, few, many or a size class.

j_call: TRBJ1-5
v_call: TRBV6-1
d_call: TRBD1
clone_size: .
cdr3_aa: CASSEWGQPNQPQHF
cdr3_nt: TGTGCCAGCAGTGAATGGGGACAGCCAAATCAGCCCCAGCATTTT

j_call: TRBJ1-3
v_call: TRBV24-1
d_call: .
clone_size: few
cdr3_aa: CATSDSRASGNTIYF
cdr3_nt: TGTGCCACCAGTGATTCCAGGGCCTCTGGAAACACCATATATTTT

j_call: TRBJ2-7
v_call: TRBV6-5
d_call: TRBD2
clone_size: few
cdr3_aa: CASRERGPYEQYF
cdr3_nt: TGTGCCAGCAGGGAGCGGGGCCCCTACGAGCAGTACTTC

j_call: TRBJ2-1
v_call: TRBV7-3
d_call: TRBD2
clone_size: few
cdr3_aa: CASSLTLLAAYNEQFF
cdr3_nt: TGTGCCAGCAGCTTAACCCTCCTAGCGGCCTACAATGAGCAGTTCTTC

j_call: TRBJ2-3
v_call: TRBV5-1
d_call: .
clone_size: .
cdr3_aa: CASSYGQTTDTQYF
cdr3_nt: TGCGCCAGCAGCTACGGACAGACCACAGATACGCAGTATTTT

j_call: TRBJ1-1
v_call: TRBV7-2
d_call: .
clone_size: .
cdr3_aa: CASSLPTPSPAFF
cdr3_nt: TGTGCCAGCAGCTTGCCCACACCCAGCCCGGCTTTCTTT

j_call: TRBJ1-2
v_call: TRBV9
d_call: .
clone_size: .
cdr3_aa: CASSVENALRGPYGYTF
cdr3_nt: TGTGCCAGCAGCGTAGAAAACGCTCTACGGGGGCCTTATGGCTACACCTTC

j_call: TRBJ2-3
v_call: TRBV11-1
d_call: .
clone_size: few
cdr3_aa: CASSPRDTDTQYF
cdr3_nt: TGTGCCAGCAGCCCGCGGGACACCGATACGCAGTATTTT

j_call: TRBJ2-3
v_call: TRBV2
d_call: TRBD2
clone_size: .
cdr3_aa: CASWIAGGGTDTQYF
cdr3_nt: TGTGCCAGCTGGATAGCGGGAGGGGGAACAGATACGCAGTATTTT

j_call: TRBJ2-1
v_call: TRBV7-3
d_call: .
clone_size: .
cdr3_aa: CASSLSGAYNEQFF
cdr3_nt: TGTGCCAGCAGCTTATCTGGGGCCTACAATGAGCAGTTCTTC

j_call: TRBJ2-5
v_call: TRBV4-2
d_call: TRBD2
clone_size: .
cdr3_aa: CASSQDVFSGELGETQYF
cdr3_nt: TGTGCCAGCAGCCAAGATGTCTTCAGCGGGGAGCTAGGGGAGACCCAGTACTTC

j_call: TRBJ2-3
v_call: TRBV5-1
d_call: .
clone_size: .
cdr3_aa: CASSLGFRLGDTQYF
cdr3_nt: TGCGCCAGCAGCTTGGGCTTTAGGTTGGGAGATACGCAGTATTTT

j_call: TRBJ1-1
v_call: TRBV7-9
d_call: .
clone_size: .
cdr3_aa: CASNGDMNTEAFF
cdr3_nt: TGTGCCAGTAACGGTGATATGAACACTGAAGCTTTCTTT

j_call: TRBJ1-1
v_call: TRBV27
d_call: TRBD1
clone_size: few
cdr3_aa: CASSLNGQGWAFF
cdr3_nt: TGTGCCAGCAGTTTAAACGGACAGGGTTGGGCTTTCTTT

j_call: TRBJ2-7
v_call: TRBV24-1
d_call: TRBD1
clone_size: .
cdr3_aa: CATSEPGGPSSYEQYF
cdr3_nt: TGTGCCACCAGTGAGCCAGGGGGACCTAGCTCCTACGAGCAGTACTTC

j_call: TRBJ2-5
v_call: TRBV7-2
d_call: TRBD1
clone_size: once
cdr3_aa: CASRRDRAQETQYF
cdr3_nt: TGTGCCAGCAGACGGGACAGAGCACAAGAGACCCAGTACTTC

j_call: TRBJ1-1
v_call: TRBV18
d_call: TRBD1
clone_size: .
cdr3_aa: CASSPYRGRVSTEAFF
cdr3_nt: TGTGCCAGCTCACCCTACAGGGGGCGAGTTTCCACTGAAGCTTTCTTT

j_call: TRBJ2-7
v_call: TRBV18
d_call: .
clone_size: .
cdr3_aa: CASSPGWGDEQYF
cdr3_nt: TGTGCCAGCTCACCTGGCTGGGGGGACGAGCAGTACTTC

j_call: TRBJ2-3
v_call: TRBV24-1
d_call: TRBD1
clone_size: .
cdr3_aa: CATSDWTGFSTDTQYF
cdr3_nt: TGTGCCACCAGTGATTGGACAGGGTTTAGCACAGATACGCAGTATTTT

j_call: TRBJ2-7
v_call: TRBV24-1
d_call: .
clone_size: .
cdr3_aa: CATSDAPGAGPHVSYEQYF
cdr3_nt: TGTGCCACCAGTGATGCCCCCGGGGCAGGCCCCCATGTCTCCTACGAGCAGTACTTC

j_call: TRBJ1-3
v_call: TRBV7-2
d_call: .
clone_size: .
cdr3_aa: CASSLVTSGGIYF
cdr3_nt: TGTGCCAGCAGCTTAGTCACTAGCGGGGGCATATATTTT

j_call: TRBJ2-5
v_call: TRBV11-1
d_call: .
clone_size: .
cdr3_aa: CASSLGLSYGMETQYF
cdr3_nt: TGTGCCAGCAGCTTGGGGTTGAGCTATGGGATGGAGACCCAGTACTTC

j_call: TRBJ1-1
v_call: TRBV19
d_call: TRBD1
clone_size: .
cdr3_aa: CASRVGGAGGSTEAFF
cdr3_nt: TGTGCCAGTAGAGTGGGAGGGGCAGGGGGTAGTACTGAAGCTTTCTTT

j_call: TRBJ1-3
v_call: TRBV11-3
d_call: .
clone_size: few
cdr3_aa: CASSPSGGNTIYF
cdr3_nt: TGTGCCAGCAGCCCGAGTGGGGGAAACACCATATATTTT

j_call: TRBJ2-1
v_call: TRBV18
d_call: .
clone_size: .
cdr3_aa: CASSPPSRNNEQFF
cdr3_nt: TGTGCCAGCTCACCACCGTCCAGGAACAATGAGCAGTTCTTC

j_call: TRBJ1-4
v_call: TRBV19
d_call: .
clone_size: once
cdr3_aa: CASSPNPGLISASGEKLFF
cdr3_nt: TGTGCCAGTAGTCCCAACCCCGGACTGATTTCTGCCTCGGGGGAAAAACTGTTTTTT

j_call: TRBJ2-1
v_call: TRBV11-3
d_call: .
clone_size: few
cdr3_aa: CASSLFRFGVSYYNEQFF
cdr3_nt: TGTGCCAGCAGCTTGTTCAGGTTCGGGGTTAGTTACTACAATGAGCAGTTCTTC

j_call: TRBJ1-6
v_call: TRBV6-5
d_call: .
clone_size: .
cdr3_aa: CASSTGPRISPLHF
cdr3_nt: TGTGCCAGCAGTACCGGGCCCCGAATTTCACCCCTCCACTTT